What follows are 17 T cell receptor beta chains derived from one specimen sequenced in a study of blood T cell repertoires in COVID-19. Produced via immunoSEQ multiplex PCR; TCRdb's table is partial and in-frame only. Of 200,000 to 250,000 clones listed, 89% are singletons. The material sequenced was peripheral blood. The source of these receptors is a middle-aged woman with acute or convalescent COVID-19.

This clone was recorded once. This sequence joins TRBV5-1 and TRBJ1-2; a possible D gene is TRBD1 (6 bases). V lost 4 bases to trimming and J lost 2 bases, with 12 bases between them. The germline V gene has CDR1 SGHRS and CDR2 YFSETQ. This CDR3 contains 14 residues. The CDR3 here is CASSIDRRNYGYTF. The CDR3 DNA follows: TGCGCCAGCAGCATTGACAGGAGGAACTATGGCTACACCTTC.

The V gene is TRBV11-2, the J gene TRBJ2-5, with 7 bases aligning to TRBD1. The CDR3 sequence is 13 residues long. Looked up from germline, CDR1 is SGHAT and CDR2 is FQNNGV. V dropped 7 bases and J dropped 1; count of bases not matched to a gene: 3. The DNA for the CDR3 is TGTGCCAGCAAGAGGACAGGCCAAGAGACCCAGTACTTC. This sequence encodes CASKRTGQETQYF.

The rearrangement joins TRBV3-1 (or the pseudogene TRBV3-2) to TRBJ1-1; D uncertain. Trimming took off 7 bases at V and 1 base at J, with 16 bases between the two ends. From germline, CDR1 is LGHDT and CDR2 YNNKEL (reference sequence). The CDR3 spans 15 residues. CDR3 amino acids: CASTRARVENTEAFF. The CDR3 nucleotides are TGTGCCAGCACCAGAGCGAGGGTGGAGAACACTGAAGCTTTCTTT.

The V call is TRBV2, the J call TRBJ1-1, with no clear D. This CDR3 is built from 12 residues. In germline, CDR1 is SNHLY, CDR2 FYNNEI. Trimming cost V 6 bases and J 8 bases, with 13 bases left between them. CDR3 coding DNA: TGTGCCAGCAGAGCGGACTCTGCGGAAGCTTTCTTT. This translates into CASRADSAEAFF.

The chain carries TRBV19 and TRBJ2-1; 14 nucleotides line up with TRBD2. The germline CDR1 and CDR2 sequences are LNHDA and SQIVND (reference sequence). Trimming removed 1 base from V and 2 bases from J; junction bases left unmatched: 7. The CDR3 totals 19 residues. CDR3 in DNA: TGTGCCAGTAGTATAGGTCGACTAGCGGGGGGGCCAACCTACAATGAGCAGTTCTTC. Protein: CASSIGRLAGGPTYNEQFF.

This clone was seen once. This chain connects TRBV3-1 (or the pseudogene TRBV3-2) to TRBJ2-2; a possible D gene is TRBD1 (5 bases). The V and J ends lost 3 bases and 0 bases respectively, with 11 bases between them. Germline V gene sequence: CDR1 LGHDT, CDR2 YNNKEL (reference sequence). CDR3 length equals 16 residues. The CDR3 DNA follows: TGTGCCAGCAGCCAGGGGCCACATCCGAACACCGGGGAGCTGTTTTTT. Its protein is CASSQGPHPNTGELFF.

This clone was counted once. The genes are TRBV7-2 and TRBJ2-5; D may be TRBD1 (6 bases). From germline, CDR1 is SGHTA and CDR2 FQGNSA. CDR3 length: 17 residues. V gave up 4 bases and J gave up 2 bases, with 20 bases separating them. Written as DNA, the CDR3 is TGTGCCAGCAGCTGGCCCTCGGCAGGGGTGGTACAAGAGACCCAGTACTTC. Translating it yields CASSWPSAGVVQETQYF.

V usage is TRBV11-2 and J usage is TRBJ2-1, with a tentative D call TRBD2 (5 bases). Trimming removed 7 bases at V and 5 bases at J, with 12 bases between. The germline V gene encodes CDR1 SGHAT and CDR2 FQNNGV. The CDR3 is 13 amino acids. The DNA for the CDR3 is TGTGCCAGCACCCCCCTGGGAGACAATGAGCAGTTCTTC. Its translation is CASTPLGDNEQFF.

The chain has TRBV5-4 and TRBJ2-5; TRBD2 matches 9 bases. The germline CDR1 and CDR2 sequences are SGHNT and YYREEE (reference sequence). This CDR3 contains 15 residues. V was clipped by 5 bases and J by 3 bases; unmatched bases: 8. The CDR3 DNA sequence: TGTGCCAGCAGTTCACATTTAGCGGGAGAAGAGACCCAGTACTTC. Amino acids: CASSSHLAGEETQYF. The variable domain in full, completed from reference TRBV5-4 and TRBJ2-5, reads ETGVTQSPTHLIKTRGQQVTLRCSSQSGHNTVSWYQQALGQGPQFIFQYYREEENGRGNFPPRFSGLQFPNYSSELNVNALELDDSALYLCASSSHLAGEETQYFGPGTRLLVL.

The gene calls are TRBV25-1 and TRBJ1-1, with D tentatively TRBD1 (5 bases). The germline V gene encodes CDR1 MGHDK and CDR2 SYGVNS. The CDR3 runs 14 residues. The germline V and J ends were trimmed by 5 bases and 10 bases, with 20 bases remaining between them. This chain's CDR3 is CASSYGHSNSVAFF. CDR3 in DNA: TGTGCCAGCAGTTACGGACATTCCAATTCGGTAGCTTTCTTT.

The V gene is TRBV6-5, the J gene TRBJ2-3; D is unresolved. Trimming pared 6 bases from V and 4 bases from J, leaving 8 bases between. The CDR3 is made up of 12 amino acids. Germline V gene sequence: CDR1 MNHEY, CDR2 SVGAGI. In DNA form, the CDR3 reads TGTGCCAGCAGCCCACGAGCAGATACGCAGTATTTT. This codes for CASSPRADTQYF.

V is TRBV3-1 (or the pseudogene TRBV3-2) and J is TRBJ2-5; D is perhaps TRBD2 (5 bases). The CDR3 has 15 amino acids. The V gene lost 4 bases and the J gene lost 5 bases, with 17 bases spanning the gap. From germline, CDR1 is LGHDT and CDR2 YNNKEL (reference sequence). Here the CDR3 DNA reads TGTGCCAGCAGCCCCATCCCCTTGGGAGCGGAGACCCAGTACTTC. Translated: CASSPIPLGAETQYF.

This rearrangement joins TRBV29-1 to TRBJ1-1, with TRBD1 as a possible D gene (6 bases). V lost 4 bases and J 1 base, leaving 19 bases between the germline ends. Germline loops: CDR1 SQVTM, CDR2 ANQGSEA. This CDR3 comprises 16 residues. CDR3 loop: CSVGEKAGVGNTEAFF. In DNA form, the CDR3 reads TGCAGCGTTGGGGAGAAGGCAGGGGTTGGGAACACTGAAGCTTTCTTT.

CDR3 coding DNA: TGTGCCAGCAGCCGACAGGGGGCGAAGAACACCGGGGAGCTGTTTTTT. Its protein product is CASSRQGAKNTGELFF. The V gene is TRBV7-6, the J gene TRBJ2-2; TRBD1 matches 10 bases. CDR1 is SGHVS, CDR2 FNYEAQ, per germline. The length of the CDR3 is 16 residues. V was clipped by 5 bases and J by 1 base; unmatched bases: 4.

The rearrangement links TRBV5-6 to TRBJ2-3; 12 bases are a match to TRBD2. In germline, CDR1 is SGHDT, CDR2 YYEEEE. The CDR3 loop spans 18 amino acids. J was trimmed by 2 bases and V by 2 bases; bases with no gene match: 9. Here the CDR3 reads CASSFGLAGGPATDTQYF. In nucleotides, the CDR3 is TGTGCCAGCAGCTTTGGGCTAGCGGGGGGGCCGGCCACAGATACGCAGTATTTT.

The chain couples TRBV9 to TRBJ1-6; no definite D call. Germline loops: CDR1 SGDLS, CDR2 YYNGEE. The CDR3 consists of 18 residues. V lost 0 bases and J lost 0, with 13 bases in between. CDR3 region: CASSVGVTESSYNSPLHF. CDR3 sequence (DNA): TGTGCCAGCAGCGTAGGGGTAACAGAAAGCTCCTATAATTCACCCCTCCACTTT.

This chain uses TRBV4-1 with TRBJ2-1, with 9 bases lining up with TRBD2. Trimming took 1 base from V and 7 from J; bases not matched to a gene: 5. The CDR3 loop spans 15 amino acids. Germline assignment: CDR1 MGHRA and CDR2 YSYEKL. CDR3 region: CASSQGLLAGNEQFF. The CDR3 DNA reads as TGCGCCAGCAGCCAAGGTCTCCTAGCGGGGAATGAGCAGTTCTTC.